The source of this TCR beta chain is a study of shared clonotypes between healthy human individuals. The assay was immunoSEQ multiplex PCR, and TCRdb's table has in-frame clones only and misses some. The sample has hundreds of thousands of clones, approximately 79% seen once. CDR1 and CDR2 (germline): SGHVS, FNYEAQ. CDR3 length equals 18 residues. V lost 5 bases and J lost 5; bases outside the gene matches: 13. The TCR comes from a woman aged 25 to 45 in good health. The rearrangement links TRBV7-6 to TRBJ2-5, with 14 bases fitting TRBD2. Sequencing was done on a sample of memory CD4+ T cells sorted from blood. Noted subset: CD45RA-negative fraction. CDR3 sequence (DNA): TGTGCCAGCAGCCCGGGACTAGCGGGAGTAGGTTGGGGTGAGACCCAGTACTTC. Amino acid sequence: CASSPGLAGVGWGETQYF.